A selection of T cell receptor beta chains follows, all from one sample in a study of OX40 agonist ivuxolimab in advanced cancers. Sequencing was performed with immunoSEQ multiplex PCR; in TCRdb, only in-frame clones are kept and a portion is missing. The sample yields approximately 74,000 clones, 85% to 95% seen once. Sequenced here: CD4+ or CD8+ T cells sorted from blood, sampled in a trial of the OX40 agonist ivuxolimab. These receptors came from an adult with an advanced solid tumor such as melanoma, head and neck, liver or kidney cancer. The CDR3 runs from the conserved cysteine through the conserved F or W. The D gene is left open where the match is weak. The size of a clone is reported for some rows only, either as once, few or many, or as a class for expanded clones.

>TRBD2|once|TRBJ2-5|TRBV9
TGTGCCAGCAGCGTCCGGGGACTAGCGGGAGGGCCAGGGCAAGAGACCCAGTACTTC
CASSVRGLAGGPGQETQYF
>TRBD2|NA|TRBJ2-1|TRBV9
TGTGCCAGCAGCGGGCTTCTAGCGGCAGGGAATGAGCAGTTCTTC
CASSGLLAAGNEQFF
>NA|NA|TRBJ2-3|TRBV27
TGTGCCAGCAGGGAGACTCTCACAGATACGCAGTATTTT
CASRETLTDTQYF
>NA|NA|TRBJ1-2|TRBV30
TGTGCCTGGAACAGGGCCCTCTATGGCTACACCTTC
CAWNRALYGYTF
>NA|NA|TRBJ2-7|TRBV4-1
TGCGCCAGCAGCCAAGTAGGGGAGACCTACGAGCAGTACTTC
CASSQVGETYEQYF
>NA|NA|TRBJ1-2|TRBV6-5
TGTGCCAGCAGTGCCGGGACTAACTATGGCTACACCTTC
CASSAGTNYGYTF
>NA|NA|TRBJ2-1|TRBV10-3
TGTGCCATCAGTGGGGTCGGGGCCTCCTACAATGAGCAGTTCTTC
CAISGVGASYNEQFF
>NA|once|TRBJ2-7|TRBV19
TGTGCCAGTAGTGCCCAAGGGAGTTGGAGCTCCTACGAGCAGTACTTC
CASSAQGSWSSYEQYF
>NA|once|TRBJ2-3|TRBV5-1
TGCGCCAGCAGCAACCCGGACGGGGATACGCAGTATTTT
CASSNPDGDTQYF
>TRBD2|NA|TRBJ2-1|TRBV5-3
TGTGCCAGAAGCCGGTCAGCAGCGGGGAGATATTACAATGAGCAGTTCTTC
CARSRSAAGRYYNEQFF
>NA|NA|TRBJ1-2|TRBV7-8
TGTGCCAGCAGCTTATCGGACAGCTATGGCTACACCTTC
CASSLSDSYGYTF
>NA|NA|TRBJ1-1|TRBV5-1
TGCGCCAGCGGAGAGAGAGGAAACACTGAAGCTTTCTTT
CASGERGNTEAFF
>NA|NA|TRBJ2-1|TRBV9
TGTGCCAGCAGCGTAATGGGGGGAAGCTACAATGAGCAGTTCTTC
CASSVMGGSYNEQFF
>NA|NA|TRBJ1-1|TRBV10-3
TGTGCCATCAGTGAGTCAAAAAGTCGTCGGGACGGCAACACTGAAGCTTTCTTT
CAISESKSRRDGNTEAFF
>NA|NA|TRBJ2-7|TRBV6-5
TGTGCCAGCAGTTCTTTTCCCGGCGAGCAGTACTTC
CASSSFPGEQYF
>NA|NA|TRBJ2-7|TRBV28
TGTGCCAGCAGTAGGGGCCTCCTCGGGACCTACGAGCAGTACTTC
CASSRGLLGTYEQYF
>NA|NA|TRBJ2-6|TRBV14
TGTGCCAGCAGCCAAGGAACGGTCAACGTCCTGACTTTC
CASSQGTVNVLTF
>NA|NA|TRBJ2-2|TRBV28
TGTGCCAGCAGAACCTCGACCGGGACTTTCGCGAACACCGGGGAGCTGTTTTTT
CASRTSTGTFANTGELFF
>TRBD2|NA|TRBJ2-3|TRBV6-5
TGTGCCAGCAGTTCGTTACGGGGGGGCCCCGATACGCAGTATTTT
CASSSLRGGPDTQYF
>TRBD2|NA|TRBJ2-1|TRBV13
TGTGCCAGCAGCGGGGGACTAGCGGGTACCGACAATGAGCAGTTCTTC
CASSGGLAGTDNEQFF
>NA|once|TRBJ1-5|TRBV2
TGTGCCAGCAGTGCGGAGCCAAACGGGCGCAATCAGCCCCAGCATTTT
CASSAEPNGRNQPQHF
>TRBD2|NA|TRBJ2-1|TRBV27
TGTGCCAGCAGTCCAGAGTACGGTGCGGGAGATAGGTCCAATGAGCAGTTCTTC
CASSPEYGAGDRSNEQFF
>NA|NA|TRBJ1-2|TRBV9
TGTGCCAGCAGCGTAGGAGTAGGGACGAGTGGCTACACCTTC
CASSVGVGTSGYTF